The clone carrying this T cell receptor beta chain was observed a handful of times. Its antigen is not known. The data stem from a study of identical twins. Study-wide points: Insertion counts were lower in abundant cord blood beta clonotypes, a trend that memory repertoires did not show. Out-of-frame alpha sequences shared by twins showed excess low generation probability.

In every case, the donor was a healthy Caucasian. TCRdb passed the 5' RACE reads through MiXCR, listing each CDR3 protein once. The sample yields 450,000 or so distinct CDR3 sequences, 14% seen once. Separately, the same data were catalogued under a study of yellow fever vaccine responses in identical twins.

Sequencing input: CD4+ T cells sorted from blood. The sequence was collected from a woman aged 18-30 years in good health.

As DNA, the CDR3 is TGTGCCAGCAGCTTTACAGGGGGTGGCTACACCTTC. Translating it yields CASSFTGGGYTF. The V call is TRBV11-2, the J call TRBJ1-2, with 8 bases aligning to TRBD1. The CDR3 loop spans 12 amino acids. Germline V gene lookup returns CDR1 SGHAT and CDR2 FQNNGV. V lost 3 bases, J lost 7 bases, and 1 base stayed unmatched.